This TCR beta chain emerged from a study of T-cell memory formation after mild COVID-19. In the study overall: TCR clusters mostly belonged to single donors.

TCRalpha and TCRbeta libraries used 5'RACE with constant-segment primers and UMIs. TCRdb redid the calling of the 5' RACE reads with MiXCR, one entry per CDR3 protein. The repertoire includes roughly 550,000 distinct CDR3 sequences, 20% of them detected once, and around 12% sits in the top ten. Regarding this clonotype: Its target is not known.

The CDR3 has 14 amino acids. Germline V lookup: CDR1 DFQATT, CDR2 SNEGSKA (reference sequence). The ends lost 3 bases at V and 6 bases at J; junction bases unmatched: 7. Regarding the study as a whole: The CD4+ clones that contracted clustered mainly within CM and EM, and the CD8+ clones concentrated in EMRA. Cross-reactive memory seemingly joined, as some responding clones were found in pre-infection memory.

Input material: PBMCs or a T cell subset sorted from them (not recorded which). The sequence came from an adult woman who had mild COVID-19 (a few samples of this study predate the infection). Cell type and time point are not known. This chain joins TRBV20-1 and TRBJ2-7, with TRBD2 matching 11 bases. The CDR3 spells CSASTSGGSSEQYF. The CDR3 DNA reads as TGCAGTGCTAGTACTAGCGGGGGTAGTTCCGAGCAGTACTTC.